What follows are 25 T cell receptor beta chains derived from one specimen sequenced in a study of T cell repertoires in breast cancer. Blocking oligonucleotides added to a second nested PCR suppressed unpaired genes. TCRdb re-called the emulsion pairing reads through MiXCR, storing one row per CDR3 protein. The sample has roughly 40,000 distinct CDR3 sequences, 45% seen once; the top ten hold 50% to 65%. An expanded emulsion RT-PCR with primers for all TCR V genes paired CD8+ T cell chains. Sequenced sample: CD8+ T cells. The source of these receptors is a pool of human donors with breast cancer or a healthy control (not recorded which).

The rearrangement links TRBV20-1 to TRBJ1-2, with TRBD1 matching 9 bases. This CDR3 is 12 amino acids long. V lost 5 bases and J lost 7; bases outside the gene matches: 5. CDR1 is DFQATT, CDR2 SNEGSKA, per germline (reference sequence). The CDR3 nucleotides read TGCAGTGCTCCGGACAGGGGACCTGGCTACACCTTC. Encoded protein: CSAPDRGPGYTF.

This chain connects TRBV20-1 to TRBJ2-7, with no clear D. V gave up 0 bases and J gave up 5 bases, with 14 bases separating them. This CDR3 contains 14 residues. Germline CDR1 DFQATT, CDR2 SNEGSKA (reference sequence). The CDR3 sequence is CSARDLVGTHEQYF. CDR3 in DNA: TGCAGTGCTAGAGATCTGGTGGGAACCCACGAGCAGTACTTC.

The J gene is TRBJ2-1, the V gene TRBV20-1; tentatively, D is TRBD2 (5 bases). The germline gives CDR1 DFQATT, CDR2 SNEGSKA (reference sequence). V lost 5 bases to trimming and J lost 0 bases, with 11 bases between them. This CDR3 comprises 14 residues. Written as DNA, the CDR3 is TGCAGTGCTGACCTAGGGAGCTCCTACAATGAGCAGTTCTTC. It yields the protein CSADLGSSYNEQFF.

This clonotype was recorded a few times. This sequence joins TRBV20-1 and TRBJ2-1, with 9 nucleotides matching TRBD2. Germline V gene data show CDR1 as DFQATT and CDR2 as SNEGSKA (reference sequence). With V trimmed by 7 bases and J by 9 bases, 13 bases remained unmatched. This CDR3 has 14 residues. DNA for the CDR3: TGCAGTGTCAGACGTAGCGGGAGAGGGGTTGAGCAGTTCTTC. It codes for CSVRRSGRGVEQFF.

The CDR3 DNA reads TGTGCCACCAGCGCCCGGACGGTGACGCGGAATGAGCAGTTCTTC. Amino acids: CATSARTVTRNEQFF. The V call is TRBV15, the J call TRBJ2-1; D remains ambiguous. Trimming removed 5 bases at V and 7 bases at J, with 18 bases between. The V gene's germline CDR1 is LNHNV and CDR2 YYDKDF (reference sequence). The CDR3 is 15 amino acids. Based on the CDR3 plus reference TRBV15 and TRBJ2-1, the full variable domain is DAMVIQNPRYQVTQFGKPVTLSCSQTLNHNVMYWYQQKSSQAPKLLFHYYDKDFNNEADTPDNFQSRRPNTSFCFLDIRSPGLGDTAMYLCATSARTVTRNEQFFGPGTRLTVL.

The rearrangement links TRBV27 to TRBJ1-2, with D possibly being TRBD1 (5 bases). V dropped 5 bases and J dropped 6 bases, with 13 bases sitting between them. Looked up from germline, CDR1 is MNHEY and CDR2 is SMNVEV (reference sequence). The CDR3 loop spans 13 amino acids. CDR3 nucleotides: TGTGCCAGCAGTCGAGCAGGGAGCCATGGCTACACCTTC. Its protein product is CASSRAGSHGYTF.

The table lists this clonotype with a few counts. The V and J genes are TRBV2 and TRBJ1-2; a weak D match, TRBD1 (5 bases). This CDR3 is built from 11 residues. Germline CDR1 and CDR2: SNHLY and FYNNEI. The V gene lost 7 bases and the J gene lost 7 bases, with 10 bases spanning the gap. The CDR3 spells CASTERGGYTF. The CDR3 DNA sequence: TGTGCCAGCACCGAAAGGGGTGGCTACACCTTC.

The chain links TRBV20-1 to TRBJ2-1; 8 bases fit TRBD2. In germline, CDR1 is DFQATT, CDR2 SNEGSKA (reference sequence). CDR3 length: 15 residues. V trimming: 1 base; J trimming: 2 bases; junction bases outside the gene matches: 4. Here the CDR3 DNA reads TGCAGTGCTAGAGTAGGGCGGGGGGCCTACAATGAGCAGTTCTTC. Translated: CSARVGRGAYNEQFF.

With regard to this clonotype: Germline and junction disagree at one end, which may indicate a read error. The gene calls are TRBV20-1 and TRBJ2-7; 7 positions agree with TRBD2. Germline CDR1 reads DFQATT; CDR2 reads SNEGSKA (reference sequence). The CDR3 contains 13 residues. The CDR3 sequence is CGARSGTSYEQYF. DNA for the CDR3: TGCGGTGCTAGAAGCGGGACGAGCTACGAGCAGTACTTC.

This chain connects TRBV27 to TRBJ2-4; D assignment may be TRBD1 or TRBD2 (5 bases each). The V gene's germline CDR1 is MNHEY and CDR2 SMNVEV (reference sequence). The CDR3 loop spans 13 amino acids. V lost 2 bases and J lost 9, with 11 bases in between. The CDR3 DNA reads as TGTGCCAGCAGTTTAGTTCCAGGGAGCATTCAGTACTTC. Translation gives CASSLVPGSIQYF.

A word on this clonotype: Sequence at one end of the junction differs from germline and may be a read error. This chain joins TRBV2 and TRBJ1-5; D is uncertain. CDR1 is SNHLY, CDR2 FYNNEI, per germline. The CDR3 has 14 amino acids. The CDR3 region has the DNA TGTGCCAGCAGCCCAAGCAATAGCAATCGGCCCCAGCATTTT. Translating it yields CASSPSNSNRPQHF.

The sample holds one count of this clonotype. The genes are TRBV6-2 or TRBV6-3 and TRBJ2-5, with a tentative D call TRBD1 (6 bases). The CDR3 totals 15 residues. The germline V and J ends were trimmed by 5 bases and 1 base, with 14 bases remaining between them. CDR1 and CDR2 from the germline V gene are MNHEY and SVGEGT. CDR3 in amino acids: CASSGLTGIQETQYF. CDR3 DNA sequence: TGTGCCAGCAGTGGACTCACAGGGATCCAAGAGACCCAGTACTTC.

The J gene is TRBJ2-3, the V gene TRBV7-9, with unresolved D. This CDR3 contains 17 residues. CDR1 is SEHNR, CDR2 FQNEAQ, per germline (reference sequence). V lost 2 bases to trimming and J lost 6 bases, with 21 bases between them. CDR3 DNA sequence: TGTGCCAGCAGCTTAAACGCCGGGCCTCTTGGAACGGATACGCAGTATTTT. Translated: CASSLNAGPLGTDTQYF. Based on the CDR3 plus reference TRBV7-9 and TRBJ2-3, the full variable domain is DTGVSQNPRHKITKRGQNVTFRCDPISEHNRLYWYRQTLGQGPEFLTYFQNEAQLEKSRLLSDRFSAERPKGSFSTLEIQRTEQGDSAMYLCASSLNAGPLGTDTQYFGPGTRLTVL.

In its sample, this clonotype was seen a few times. The chain carries TRBV14 and TRBJ1-5, with D possibly TRBD1 on 5 matching bases. This CDR3 comprises 15 residues. V was cut by 0 bases and J by 1 base, with 7 bases left in between. CDR1 SGHDN and CDR2 FVKESK come from the germline V gene. This CDR3 reads CASSQDGGSNQPQHF. In nucleotides, the CDR3 is TGTGCCAGCAGCCAAGATGGGGGGAGCAATCAGCCCCAGCATTTT.

About this clonotype itself: The germline gene is not matched at one end of the junction; a read error may be the cause. The V and J genes are TRBV25-1 and TRBJ2-3, with TRBD1 matching 9 bases. Looked up from germline, CDR1 is MGHDK and CDR2 is SYGVNS. CDR3 length: 15 residues. The DNA of the CDR3 is TGTGCCAGCAGTATACCTACAGGGGGCACAGATACGCGGTATTTT. Translated, it gives CASSIPTGGTDTRYF.

The gene calls are TRBV7-2 and TRBJ1-1, with D perhaps TRBD1 (6 bases). The CDR3 runs to 14 residues. The germline V gene has CDR1 SGHTA and CDR2 FQGNSA. Trimming removed 3 bases from V and 5 bases from J, with 13 bases in between. In DNA form, the CDR3 reads TGTGCCAGCAGCTTTTACAGGGAAATGACTGAAGCTTTCTTT. Translation: CASSFYREMTEAFF.

The V and J genes are TRBV4-1 and TRBJ2-1; TRBD2 matches 10 bases. Germline V gene data show CDR1 as MGHRA and CDR2 as YSYEKL. The length of the CDR3 is 16 residues. V shed 1 base and J 3 bases; nucleotides not matched to a gene: 3. CDR3 DNA: TGCGCCAGCAGCCAAGGCCTAGCGGGAGACTACAATGAGCAGTTCTTC. Amino acids: CASSQGLAGDYNEQFF.

In regard to this clonotype: A much larger clone lies one base from this, so it may be a read error. The chain employs TRBV12-3 or TRBV12-4 and TRBJ1-1; D not resolved. The CDR3 length is 14 residues. The germline V and J ends were trimmed by 6 bases and 0 bases, with 11 bases remaining between them. The chain's CDR3 is CASRARTVNTEAFF. In DNA, the CDR3 is TGTGCCAGCAGGGCGAGAACAGTGAACACTGAAGCTTTCTTT.

The chain links TRBV4-2 to TRBJ2-7; D is unresolved. Germline V lookup: CDR1 LGHNA, CDR2 YNFKEQ. This CDR3 region has 16 residues. V lost 1 base to trimming and J lost 6 bases, with 19 bases between them. The DNA for the CDR3 is TGTGCCAGCAGCCAAGGCGTTGGCGGTGTCGCCAGCGAGCAGTACTTC. Its translation: CASSQGVGGVASEQYF.

Turning to this clonotype: A much more abundant neighbour one base away suggests this may be a read error. The chain carries TRBV20-1 and TRBJ1-1; D gene unclear. The CDR3 is 13 residues long. Germline lookup yields CDR1 DFQATT and CDR2 SNEGSKA (reference sequence). The CDR3 DNA reads TGCGGTGCCACCAGCGCGGTCAACACTGAAGCTTTCTTT. Its translation: CGATSAVNTEAFF.

This clonotype is classed as medium-sized. The chain uses TRBV27 and TRBJ1-5; no definite D call. The CDR3 sequence is 14 residues long. Germline V gene data show CDR1 as MNHEY and CDR2 as SMNVEV (reference sequence). V was pared by 5 bases and J by 3 bases, with 11 bases between. Here the CDR3 DNA reads TGTGCCAGCAGTAAGGAAAGGCCCAATCAGCCCCAGCATTTT. This translates into CASSKERPNQPQHF.

This clonotype occurred many times. The CDR3 nucleotides read TGCAGTGTGGCTAGCGGGAGGTCGACCATCTCCGCGCACTCCGCAGATACGCAGTATTTT. It codes for CSVASGRSTISAHSADTQYF. V and J are TRBV20-1 and TRBJ2-3; 11 bases map to TRBD2. This CDR3 spans 20 amino acids. CDR1 and CDR2 from the germline V gene are DFQATT and SNEGSKA (reference sequence). V shed 7 bases and J 4 bases; nucleotides not matched to a gene: 25.

By share of the sample, this clonotype is medium-sized (0.01 to 0.1%). The genes are TRBV7-9 and TRBJ2-7; D unclear. In germline, CDR1 is SEHNR, CDR2 FQNEAQ (reference sequence). Trimming took 5 bases from V and 2 from J, leaving 16 bases between them. The CDR3 is 15 amino acids. CDR3 sequence (DNA): TGTGCCAGCAGCCTAGGATACGGACCGCCCTACGAGCAGTACTTC. Protein sequence: CASSLGYGPPYEQYF.

The chain links TRBV25-1 to TRBJ2-2, with TRBD1 identical over 7 bases. This CDR3 has 15 amino acids. The junction had 4 bases not matched to a gene; V was cut back by 6 bases and J by 0 bases. CDR1 is MGHDK and CDR2 is SYGVNS in the germline V gene. Here the CDR3 reads CASRETGTNTGELFF. CDR3 nucleotides: TGTGCCAGCAGGGAGACAGGGACGAACACCGGGGAGCTGTTTTTT.

This clonotype was seen only a few times. This chain uses TRBV12-3 or TRBV12-4 with TRBJ2-1, with a tentative D call TRBD2 (6 bases). The CDR3 length is 14 residues. V shed 2 bases and J shed 7 bases, with 12 bases lying between them. The DNA for the CDR3 is TGTGCCAGCAGTTTATCGGGACTTAATAATGAGCAGTTCTTC. This translates into CASSLSGLNNEQFF.